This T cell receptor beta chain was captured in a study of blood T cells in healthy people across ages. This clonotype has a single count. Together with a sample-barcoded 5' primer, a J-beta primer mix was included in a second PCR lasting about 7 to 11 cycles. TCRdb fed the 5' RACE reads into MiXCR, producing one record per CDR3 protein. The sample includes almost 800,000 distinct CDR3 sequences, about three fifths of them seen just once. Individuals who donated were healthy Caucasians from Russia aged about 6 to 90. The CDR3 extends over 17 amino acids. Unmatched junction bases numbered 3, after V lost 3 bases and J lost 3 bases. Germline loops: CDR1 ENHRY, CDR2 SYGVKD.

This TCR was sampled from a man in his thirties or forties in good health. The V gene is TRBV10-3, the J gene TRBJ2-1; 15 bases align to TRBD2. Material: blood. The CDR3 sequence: CAISDRTSGRGYNEQFF. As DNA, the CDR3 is TGTGCCATCAGTGATCGGACTAGCGGGAGGGGCTACAATGAGCAGTTCTTC.